This T cell receptor beta chain was profiled in a study of CD8+ T cells in alopecia areata. The wider study: Those treated were given oral tofacitinib at 5 to 10 mg twice daily. For treated patients, severity scores reflected the percentage of scalp area affected. Overall study findings and caveats: Many of the expanded lesional clones endured in scalp and blood while on tofacitinib. Tofacitinib significantly brought down scalp clonality and expanded CD8+ clones among top 100.

RNA, once extracted, was reverse transcribed into cDNA for use as the sequencing template. Sequencing was performed with immunoSEQ multiplex PCR; in TCRdb, only in-frame clones are kept and a portion is missing. The sample lists about 290,000 clones; more than 45% were seen once. This CDR3 region has 13 residues. With 4 bases removed from V and 0 bases from J, the gap between germline ends came to 6 bases. The V gene's germline CDR1 is MNHEY and CDR2 SVGAGI. As to treatment: oral pan-JAK inhibitor, 5-10 mg twice daily. As for this clone: Antigen specificity is unknown.

The receptor was isolated from a human donor with alopecia areata. The chain carries TRBV6-5 and TRBJ1-1; unclear D gene. The specimen comprised CD4+ T cells sorted from blood, sampled at week 24, from a patient treated with tofacitinib. The CDR3 nucleotides are TGTGCCAGCAGTTCGAAGGTGAACACTGAAGCTTTCTTT. It codes for CASSSKVNTEAFF.